The T cell receptor beta chain described here comes from a study of blood T cells in healthy people across ages. Every donor gave 7.5 to 10 milliliters of peripheral blood. At least 5 micrograms of total RNA were extracted per sample. Germline V gene lookup returns CDR1 KGHDR and CDR2 SFDVKD. This CDR3 region has 15 residues. V lost 5 bases and J 5 bases, leaving 15 bases between the germline ends. Together with a sample-barcoded 5' primer, a J-beta primer mix was included in a second PCR lasting about 6 to 11 cycles. A 12-random-nucleotide template-switch adaptor tagged each cDNA molecule. TCRdb called the 5' RACE reads again in MiXCR, with one record for every CDR3 protein. The sample lists around 1,700,000 distinct CDR3 sequences, over 25% occurring once.

The sequence came from a woman younger than 45 in good health. Sequencing was done on a sample of blood. The rearrangement links TRBV24-1 to TRBJ2-1; a weak D match, TRBD1 (5 bases). Written as DNA, the CDR3 is TGTGCCACCAGTGGACCCCGCCAGGGAAACAATGAGCAGTTCTTC. It is translated as CATSGPRQGNNEQFF.